There are a few counts of the clone carrying this TCR beta chain. Its antigen is undetermined. The data stem from a study of T cells in Graves' hyperthyroidism and ophthalmopathy. The CDR3 has 13 residues. Trimming stripped 5 bases from V and 5 bases from J, with 13 bases between. From germline, CDR1 is LNHNV and CDR2 YYDKDF (reference sequence). Exclusion of patients followed from uncontrolled infection, other autoimmune disease, pregnancy or lactation. Over 9 ml of fresh peripheral blood supplied the PBMCs. RNA transcripts served as the template for amplifying TCR beta CDR3 regions. The TCR CDR3 was amplified in a first-round RT-PCR using the HTBI primer set. A single record per CDR3 protein comes from TCRdb applying MiXCR to the multiplex PCR reads. The sample has hundreds of thousands of distinct CDR3 sequences; roughly 18% are singletons. Study-wide results and limits: Stable hyperthyroidism was told apart from ophthalmopathy by a model built on 13 V-J features.

Specimen: blood. The clonotype originates from a man between 50 and 59 years old with Graves' ophthalmopathy. The rearrangement joins TRBV15 to TRBJ2-7; D not resolved. CDR3 amino acids: CATSARTADEQYF. In nucleotides, the CDR3 is TGTGCCACCAGCGCCAGGACCGCCGACGAGCAGTACTTC.